The rows below give T cell receptor beta chains drawn from one sample of a study of T cell repertoires in cytomegalovirus infection. MiXCR, run by TCRdb on the reads, gives a single entry per CDR3 protein. This sample carries about 600,000 distinct CDR3 sequences, 20% to 25% of them seen once, and the ten largest clones take 7% to 9%. Sample: CD8+ T cells from PBMCs. The receptors stem from a human donor in good health (CMV status not recorded). Some clones in this sample may be carry-over from other donors' samples. Both conserved end residues are part of each CDR3. D genes are given only for firm matches. For some rows the clone size is stated as once, few or many, or as a class when expanded; others skip it.

j_gene,abundance,v_gene,d_gene,CDR3nt,CDR3aa
TRBJ2-7,NA,TRBV6-2/TRBV6-3,NA,TGTGCCAGCAAGATAACGGGGATGATTTACGAGCAGTACTTC,CASKITGMIYEQYF
TRBJ1-1,few,TRBV7-2,TRBD1,TGTGCCAGCAGCTTAGCGTATGGGACAGATATGAACACTGAAGCTTTCTTT,CASSLAYGTDMNTEAFF
TRBJ2-5,many,TRBV7-2,NA,TGTGCCAGCAGCCCGAGAGGACAAATCCAAGAGACCCAGTACTTC,CASSPRGQIQETQYF
TRBJ1-3,NA,TRBV7-9,TRBD1,TGTGCCAGCAGCTCTACGTGGACAGGGGAACGATTCTCTGGAGACACCATATATTTT,CASSSTWTGERFSGDTIYF
TRBJ1-5,few,TRBV6-2/TRBV6-3,NA,TGTGCCAGCAGTTACTCCGACACAGGCCAGCATTTT,CASSYSDTGQHF
TRBJ1-5,NA,TRBV19,TRBD1,TGTGCCAGTCATAACTATAACGTAACGGACAGGAGCAGTTATAGCAATCAGCCCCAGCATTTT,CASHNYNVTDRSSYSNQPQHF
TRBJ2-1,NA,TRBV11-2,NA,TGTGCCAGCAGCTTAGATTATGGCAGGGACATGTTCTTC,CASSLDYGRDMFF
TRBJ1-4,few,TRBV6-2/TRBV6-3,NA,TGTGCCAGCAGTTACACCTCAACTAATGAAAAACTGTTTTTT,CASSYTSTNEKLFF
TRBJ1-1,few,TRBV7-6,TRBD1,TGTGCCAGCAGCGCCAGGGACAGCCACACTGAAGCTTTCTTT,CASSARDSHTEAFF
TRBJ2-1,NA,TRBV9,TRBD2,TGTGCCAGCAGCGGCCCAAACATCCACACTAGCGGGGGGCCGTACAATGAGCAGTTCTTC,CASSGPNIHTSGGPYNEQFF
TRBJ1-4,few,TRBV14,NA,TGTGCCAGCAGCCAACTTATTACAACTAATGAAAAACTGTTTTTT,CASSQLITTNEKLFF
TRBJ1-1,few,TRBV5-1,TRBD1,TGCGCCAGCAGCTTGGTCCCCGGGACAGGGGAAGGGACTGAAGCTTTCTTT,CASSLVPGTGEGTEAFF
TRBJ2-2,NA,TRBV7-6,TRBD2,TGTGCCAGCAGCTTTCCTAGCGGGGGGTTCGCGAACACCGGGGAGCTGTTTTTT,CASSFPSGGFANTGELFF
TRBJ2-1,NA,TRBV29-1,TRBD1,TGCAGCGTCGCGGGACAGGGAGGCTACAATGAGCAGTTCTTC,CSVAGQGGYNEQFF
TRBJ1-5,few,TRBV6-2/TRBV6-3,NA,TGTGCCAGCAGTTACGCGGCAGGGACAAATCAGCCCCAGCATTTT,CASSYAAGTNQPQHF
TRBJ1-1,many,TRBV7-9,NA,TGTGCCAGCAGCTTAGACCCGGGCAACACTGAAGCTTTCTTT,CASSLDPGNTEAFF
TRBJ1-4,NA,TRBV12-5,TRBD1,TGTGCTAGTGGTTTCTCCGGGACAGCAACTAATGAAAAACTGTTTTTT,CASGFSGTATNEKLFF
TRBJ2-1,few,TRBV7-2,TRBD2,TGTGCCAGCAGCTCCCCGACTAGCGGGGGGGCCAACAATGAGCAGTTCTTC,CASSSPTSGGANNEQFF
TRBJ2-2,few,TRBV6-5,TRBD1,TGTGCCAGCAGTTACCAGGGGACAGGGTATGGCGCCGGGGAGCTGTTTTTT,CASSYQGTGYGAGELFF
TRBJ2-5,many,TRBV7-2,TRBD2,TGTGCCAGCAGCCCGCGGGGACTAGCGGGGGGGCAGTGGCAAGAGACCCAGTACTTC,CASSPRGLAGGQWQETQYF
TRBJ2-3,many,TRBV7-9,NA,TGTGCCAGCAGCTTCCCCTCGGAGGTTTTACTCACAGATACGCAGTATTTT,CASSFPSEVLLTDTQYF
TRBJ1-4,many,TRBV7-8,NA,TGTGCCAGCAGCTCATTAGACGGGAGAGGCGAAAAACTGTTTTTT,CASSSLDGRGEKLFF
TRBJ2-5,few,TRBV2,NA,TGTGCCAGCAGTGAGATAGTGACAAAAGAGACCCAGTACTTC,CASSEIVTKETQYF
TRBJ2-7,few,TRBV29-1,TRBD1,TGCAGCGTTGAGGGACAGGGAGGTGGGTTCTACGAGCAGTACTTC,CSVEGQGGGFYEQYF
TRBJ1-2,few,TRBV24-1,NA,TGTGCCACCACCTTCCGGGGGGGGCTTTATGGCTACACCTTC,CATTFRGGLYGYTF
TRBJ1-2,NA,TRBV10-1,TRBD1,TGCGCCAGCAGTGAGTCGGGGACAGGGAAAGGACTAGGCGGCTACACCTTC,CASSESGTGKGLGGYTF
TRBJ1-1,few,TRBV12-3/TRBV12-4,NA,TGTGCCAGCAGCACCCATCCACAGGGAACGAACACTGAAGCTTTCTTT,CASSTHPQGTNTEAFF
TRBJ2-5,many,TRBV7-8,NA,TGTGCCAGCAGCTTTAGGAGGGGGGAAGAGACCCAGTACTTC,CASSFRRGEETQYF
TRBJ2-7,NA,TRBV27,NA,TGTGCCAGCAGTTTCGAGGGCCGAATCGACGAGCAGTACTTC,CASSFEGRIDEQYF
TRBJ1-6,NA,TRBV24-1,NA,TGTGCCACCAGTGATTCGCGGGCGTATGGATCACCCCTCCACTTT,CATSDSRAYGSPLHF
TRBJ2-7,NA,TRBV12-3/TRBV12-4,NA,TGTGCCAGCAGTTTAGAGACAGAATACGAGCAGTACTTC,CASSLETEYEQYF
TRBJ1-5,NA,TRBV7-9,TRBD1,TGTGCCAGCAGCTTAGGGGACAGGGCGAGGAGCAATCAGCCCCAGCATTTT,CASSLGDRARSNQPQHF
TRBJ2-2,NA,TRBV4-3,TRBD2,TGCGCCAGCAGCCCGGGTAGCGGGGATTTGACCGGGGAGCTGTTTTTT,CASSPGSGDLTGELFF
TRBJ2-3,many,TRBV28,TRBD2,TGTGCCAGCAGTTCCCGACTAGCCCCAGATACGCAGTATTTT,CASSSRLAPDTQYF
TRBJ2-1,NA,TRBV6-5,TRBD1,TGTGCCAGCAGACCCGGGACAGAGGGCAATGAGCAGTTCTTC,CASRPGTEGNEQFF
TRBJ2-4,NA,TRBV7-1,NA,TGTGCCAGCAGCCCCCCGGGGGCACTCTGGGAAAACATTCAGTACTTC,CASSPPGALWENIQYF